This TCR beta chain is from a study of immune evolution from preneoplasia to lung adenocarcinoma (dated by TCRdb to the early 2020s). Regarding the study in general: The study profiled immune contexture across lung adenocarcinoma precursors and invasive adenocarcinoma using immune gene expression, TCR sequencing and multiplex immunofluorescence. Resected precursor lesions (AAH, AIS, MIA) and invasive adenocarcinomas were compared with paired morphologically normal lung tissue. The sample size depended on which specimens were available, not on a prior power calculation. The immune data were combined with whole exome sequencing and methylation data from the same cohort of nodules. A total of around 56 patients with pulmonary nodules who underwent surgical resection were included in the overall cohort. The TCR sequencing data were obtained from about 47 patients. According to the study, 105 samples went through TCR sequencing. POLYSOLVER was used to infer Class I HLA alleles from exome data, and LOHHLA was used to detect allele-specific HLA loss. Here is what the overall study found, with its caveats: Clonality was highest in normal lung, while later-stage lesions appeared to have lower clonality but higher T cell density and diversity. The findings rested on association rather than direct causation, and larger cohorts with long-term follow-up and longitudinal biopsies were considered necessary. The highest top T cell clone frequencies were observed in normal lung, and a progressive decrease in top T cell clone frequencies appeared to occur from AAH through AIS, MIA and invasive adenocarcinoma. All patients were from Japan and China, so applicability to Western populations was uncertain.

This clone has only a few counts. The antigen it recognizes is unknown. No base quality values were provided; no much bigger clone lies one nucleotide off. TCR beta CDR3 regions were sequenced from DNA using the immunoSEQ hsTCRbeta Kit. The authors' pipeline ran thus. The ImmunoSEQ Analyzer was used to analyse the TCR sequencing data. T cell clonality was defined as 1 minus Pielou's evenness, calculated on productive rearrangements. The inverse Simpson index, applied to productive templates, was used to measure T cell diversity. T cell density was expressed as TCR beta template counts normalized to usable DNA, with usable DNA estimated by amplifying and sequencing housekeeping genes. TCR metrics were compared across histologic stages using two-sided Kruskal-Wallis tests. TCRdb took this table from immuneACCESS and kept in-frame rearrangements with V and J called. Such tables lack part of the clones; where checked against another copy, unresolved V genes explain under half of the gap, and the rest is unexplained. The V and J calls and clone size were taken over from that table, and D and trimming were inferred from the DNA. The sample includes roughly 7,900 clones, with 78% observed a single time. 6.5% to 9% of the sample is held by the ten biggest clonotypes.

The CDR3, cysteine through phenylalanine, is 15 amino acids long. The retained sequence is limited to the CDR3, 45 bases, with the frame set at the first base. Via the germline V gene, CDR1 is SGHAT and CDR2 FQNNGV. Clipping removes 5 bases from V and 1 base from J, with 5 as the unmatched junction base count. Patients underwent resection in Japan or China between the mid-2010s and the late 2010s. Two lung cancer pathologists independently reviewed H&E slides to confirm the histologic diagnosis of every case. The AllPrep DNA/RNA FFPE Kit was used to isolate DNA from FFPE tissue. The TCR originated in a person between 65 and 79 years old with lung adenocarcinoma. The sample comprised FFPE adjacent normal lung tissue. This chain joins TRBV11-2 to TRBJ1-1, and 9 junction bases match TRBD1. The bases read TGTGCCAGCAGCCCCCCGGGACAGGGGAACACTGAAGCTTTCTTT. Its protein product is CASSPPGQGNTEAFF.